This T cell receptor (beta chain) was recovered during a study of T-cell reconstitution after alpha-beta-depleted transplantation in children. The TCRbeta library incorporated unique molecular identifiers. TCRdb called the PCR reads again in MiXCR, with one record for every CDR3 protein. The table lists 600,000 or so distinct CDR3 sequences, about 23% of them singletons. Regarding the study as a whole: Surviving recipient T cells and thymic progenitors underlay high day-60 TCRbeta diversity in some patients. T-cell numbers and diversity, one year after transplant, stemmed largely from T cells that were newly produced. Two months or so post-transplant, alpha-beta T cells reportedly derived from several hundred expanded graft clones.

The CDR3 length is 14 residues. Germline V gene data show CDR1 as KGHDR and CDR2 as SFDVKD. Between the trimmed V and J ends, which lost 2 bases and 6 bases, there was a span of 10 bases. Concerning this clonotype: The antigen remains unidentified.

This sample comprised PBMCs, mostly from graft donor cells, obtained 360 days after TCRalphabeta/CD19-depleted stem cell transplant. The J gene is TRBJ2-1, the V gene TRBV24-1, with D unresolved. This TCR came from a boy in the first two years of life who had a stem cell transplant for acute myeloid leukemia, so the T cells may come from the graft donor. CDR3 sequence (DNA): TGTGCCACCAGTGATTACGGGTTGGGCAATGAGCAGTTCTTC. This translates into CATSDYGLGNEQFF.